Each of the 8 T cell receptor beta chains below was sequenced from the same sample in a study of blood T cell repertoires in COVID-19. The method was immunoSEQ multiplex PCR; TCRdb's version includes in-frame clones alone and lacks a portion of them. The repertoire holds 250,000 or so clones, with around 88% as singletons. Sequencing input: PBMCs or T cells enriched from blood (not recorded which). These receptors all stem from a woman aged 35 to 49 with acute COVID-19.

The V gene is TRBV7-9, the J gene TRBJ2-7, with no clear D. This CDR3 is 11 amino acids long. The V end was cut by 5 bases, the J end by 5 bases, with 7 bases between. CDR1 and CDR2 from the germline V gene are SEHNR and FQNEAQ (reference sequence). This chain's CDR3 is CASSARDEQYF. The CDR3 DNA is TGTGCCAGCAGCGCCCGGGACGAGCAGTACTTC.

The rearrangement uses TRBV10-2 and TRBJ2-5; maybe TRBD2 (6 bases). Trimming pared 0 bases from V and 1 base from J, leaving 18 bases between. Germline V CDR1 and CDR2: WSHSY, SAAADI. The length of the CDR3 is 18 residues. The CDR3 spells CASSESRGGTGFQETQYF. The CDR3 region has the DNA TGCGCCAGCAGTGAGTCGCGTGGGGGGACCGGTTTCCAAGAGACCCAGTACTTC.

The CDR3: CASRRQGAVEQFF. The CDR3 DNA follows: TGTGCCAGCAGGAGACAGGGGGCGGTTGAGCAGTTCTTC. The chain carries TRBV6-5 and TRBJ2-1, with TRBD1 matching 10 bases. Germline CDR1 reads MNHEY; CDR2 reads SVGAGI. CDR3 length: 13 amino acids. Losses at the gene ends were 6 bases for V and 9 bases for J; bases not matched to a gene: 5.

DNA of the CDR3: TGCGCCAGCAGCTTGGCGGGAGGGAATCAGATTACGCAGTATTTT. This encodes CASSLAGGNQITQYF. The V and J genes are TRBV5-1 and TRBJ2-3; 8 bases align to TRBD2. Unmatched junction bases numbered 8, after V lost 0 bases and J lost 8 bases. The CDR3 length is 15 residues. CDR1 and CDR2 (germline): SGHRS, YFSETQ. The full variable domain, its missing parts supplied by reference TRBV5-1 and TRBJ2-3, is KAGVTQTPRYLIKTRGQQVTLSCSPISGHRSVSWYQQTPGQGLQFLFEYFSETQRNKGNFPGRFSGRQFSNSRSEMNVSTLELGDSALYLCASSLAGGNQITQYFGPGTRLTVL.

This sequence joins TRBV19 and TRBJ2-1, with 10 bases lining up with TRBD2. J lost 7 bases, V lost 5 bases, and 8 bases had no gene match. The germline V gene encodes CDR1 LNHDA and CDR2 SQIVND (reference sequence). The CDR3 spans 15 residues. CDR3 amino acids: CASSLLAGRMNEQFF. Here the CDR3 DNA reads TGTGCCAGTAGTTTACTAGCGGGGAGGATGAATGAGCAGTTCTTC. Full variable domain (missing parts from reference TRBV19 and TRBJ2-1): DGGITQSPKYLFRKEGQNVTLSCEQNLNHDAMYWYRQDPGQGLRLIYYSQIVNDFQKGDIAEGYSVSREKKESFPLTVTSAQKNPTAFYLCASSLLAGRMNEQFFGPGTRLTVL.

CDR3 amino acids: CASSLDRYSNQPQHF. The CDR3 region has the DNA TGTGCCAGCAGCTTAGACAGATATAGCAATCAGCCCCAGCATTTT. The rearrangement links TRBV7-8 to TRBJ1-5; D gene unclear. Germline V gene data show CDR1 as SGHVS and CDR2 as FQNEAQ. V dropped 1 base and J dropped 0 bases, with 7 bases sitting between them. The CDR3 loop spans 15 amino acids. Looking up the rest from reference TRBV7-8 and TRBJ1-5 gives the full variable domain: GAGVSQSPRYKVAKRGQDVALRCDPISGHVSLFWYQQALGQGPEFLTYFQNEAQLDKSGLPSDRFFAERPEGSVSTLKIQRTQQEDSAVYLCASSLDRYSNQPQHFGDGTRLSIL.

The chain has TRBV2 and TRBJ1-5; 8 bases are a match to TRBD1. J gave up 2 bases and V 6 bases, and 3 bases lay outside the gene matches. The CDR3 loop spans 14 amino acids. CDR1 is SNHLY and CDR2 is FYNNEI in the germline V gene. The CDR3 spells CASRDRVGNQPQHF. DNA for the CDR3: TGTGCCAGCAGGGACAGGGTCGGCAATCAGCCCCAGCATTTT. Looking up the rest from reference TRBV2 and TRBJ1-5 gives the full variable domain: EPEVTQTPSHQVTQMGQEVILRCVPISNHLYFYWYRQILGQKVEFLVSFYNNEISEKSEIFDDQFSVERPDGSNFTLKIRSTKLEDSAMYFCASRDRVGNQPQHFGDGTRLSIL.

This clone was detected only once. The J gene is TRBJ2-7, the V gene TRBV7-8; 7 bases are a match to TRBD2. Germline V lookup: CDR1 SGHVS, CDR2 FQNEAQ. The CDR3 has 14 residues. After removal of 6 bases from V and 2 bases from J, the junction contained 7 bases not matched to a gene. The CDR3 coding sequence is TGTGCCAGCAGGGCCTATGGGGGGGCCTACGAGCAGTACTTC. Amino acids: CASRAYGGAYEQYF. The full variable domain, with the rest looked up from reference TRBV7-8 and TRBJ2-7, is GAGVSQSPRYKVAKRGQDVALRCDPISGHVSLFWYQQALGQGPEFLTYFQNEAQLDKSGLPSDRFFAERPEGSVSTLKIQRTQQEDSAVYLCASRAYGGAYEQYFGPGTRLTVT.